This T cell receptor beta chain appears in the sequencing data of a study of molecular identifiers for immune sequencing clone quantification. Sorting recovered naive CD8 T cells on a CD8+CD4-CCR7+CD45RA+ profile. The germline CDR1 and CDR2 sequences are LGHNA and YNFKEQ. CDR3 length: 16 residues. Regarding this clonotype: Sequence at one end of the junction differs from germline and may be a read error.

TCRdb redid the calling of the PCR reads with MiXCR, one entry per CDR3 protein. The repertoire holds more than 450,000 distinct CDR3 sequences, with around 25% as singletons. The J gene is TRBJ1-3, the V gene TRBV4-2; D is uncertain. The receptor's source is a human donor in good health. Some libraries in this study had Jurkat cell RNA spiked in. Material: naive CD8+ T cells from blood, with Jurkat cell RNA spiked in. Indicated subset: FACS-sorted CD8+CD4-CCR7+CD45RA+ naive T cells. This CDR3 reads CASSQDAGLAGITIYF. In DNA, the CDR3 is TGTGCCAGCAGCCAAGACGCAGGCCTGGCTGGAATCACCATATATTTT.